This T cell receptor (beta chain) emerged from a study of T cell responses to AZD1222 COVID-19 vaccine. Notes on the study in general: White British ancestry dominated among donors, who included more females, and clonal diversity was possibly underestimated. Repertoires were collected only later (after the peak T cell response had occurred). Increased Spike-specific TCR breadth and depth were observed after two AZD1222 doses.

Assay used: immunoSEQ multiplex PCR; TCRdb lists only in-frame clones, some missing. The sample contains over 120,000 clones, 90% to 95% of which appear only once. This clone was detected a few times. What it binds is unknown. The receptor's source is an adult in good health. The sample was peripheral blood, taken on day 0 of AZD1222 vaccination.

This CDR3 is CASSPSSGNEQFF. The CDR3 DNA sequence: TGTGCCAGCAGCCCATCGTCAGGGAATGAGCAGTTCTTC. The chain combines TRBV12-3 or TRBV12-4 with TRBJ2-1; the D gene is possibly TRBD1 (5 bases). Trimming left V 6 bases short and J 7 bases short, with 13 bases between. This CDR3 comprises 13 residues.